A selection of T cell receptor beta chains follows, all from one sample in a study of lymphopenia after photon versus proton radiotherapy. Sequencing used immunoSEQ multiplex PCR; TCRdb keeps in-frame clones, though not all of them. The table lists 55,000 to 75,000 clones, approximately 91% of them singletons, with roughly 2.7% in the top ten. The sample here was peripheral blood, taken from a patient treated with photon-based radiotherapy. These receptors all stem from a woman in her 70s with pancreatic cancer. Each CDR3 is given with its conserved first and last residue. D genes are given only for firm matches. Clone size is stated in some rows and not others, as once, few, many or a class when expanded.

d_call	cdr3_length	j_call	clone_size	v_call	cdr3_aa	cdr3_nt
NA	13	TRBJ2-1	NA	TRBV29-1	CSVPTSSYNEQFF	TGCAGCGTTCCGACAAGCTCCTACAATGAGCAGTTCTTC
NA	17	TRBJ2-1	NA	TRBV7-6	CASSLEASASSYNEQFF	TGTGCCAGCAGCTTAGAGGCTAGCGCAAGCTCCTACAATGAGCAGTTCTTC
NA	16	TRBJ2-7	NA	TRBV7-8	CASSLITGPGQWEQYF	TGTGCCAGCAGCCTGATCACGGGTCCTGGTCAGTGGGAGCAGTACTTC
TRBD2	15	TRBJ2-7	NA	TRBV6-1	CASVPLAGAAYEQYF	TGTGCCAGCGTCCCCCTAGCGGGAGCCGCCTACGAGCAGTACTTC
NA	12	TRBJ2-3	NA	TRBV6-5	CATRTDTDTQYF	TGTGCCACCCGGACAGACACAGATACGCAGTATTTT
NA	11	TRBJ1-2	NA	TRBV6-6	CASSPTGAHTF	TGTGCCAGCAGCCCCACCGGGGCACACACCTTC
TRBD2	16	TRBJ2-2	NA	TRBV30	CAWSPTSGREFGELFF	TGTGCCTGGAGCCCGACTAGCGGGAGGGAATTCGGGGAGCTGTTTTTT
NA	13	TRBJ1-2	NA	TRBV19	CASSPRWHYGYTF	TGTGCCAGTAGCCCCCGGTGGCACTATGGCTACACCTTC
TRBD2	17	TRBJ2-3	NA	TRBV7-2	CASSSPRLAASTDTQYF	TGTGCCAGCAGCTCTCCCCGACTAGCGGCTAGCACAGATACGCAGTATTTT
NA	17	TRBJ1-1	NA	TRBV18	CASSPGSRRDKDTEAFF	TGTGCCAGCTCACCAGGTAGTAGGCGGGACAAAGACACTGAAGCTTTCTTT
NA	14	TRBJ1-5	NA	TRBV28	CASSIPSPAQPQHF	TGTGCCAGCAGTATCCCATCGCCGGCGCAGCCCCAGCATTTT
NA	12	TRBJ1-5	NA	TRBV7-9	CASSRLNQPQHF	TGTGCCAGCAGCAGACTTAATCAGCCCCAGCATTTT
TRBD1	16	TRBJ2-2	once	TRBV7-9	CASSPTGGLDTGELFF	TGTGCCAGCAGCCCTACAGGGGGCTTGGACACCGGGGAGCTGTTTTTT
NA	13	TRBJ1-2	NA	TRBV7-9	CASRSSSRDGYTF	TGTGCCAGCAGATCCAGCTCCAGGGATGGCTACACCTTC
NA	14	TRBJ1-4	NA	TRBV6-1	CASRVGGMGEKLFF	TGTGCCAGCAGGGTAGGGGGGATGGGTGAAAAACTGTTTTTT
NA	15	TRBJ1-6	NA	TRBV4-3	CASSQEGYYNSPLHF	TGCGCCAGCAGCCAAGAGGGGTACTATAATTCACCCCTCCACTTT
TRBD1	16	TRBJ2-2	NA	TRBV19	CASSDQGQGNTGELFF	TGTGCCAGTAGCGATCAGGGACAGGGGAACACCGGGGAGCTGTTTTTT
NA	11	TRBJ2-7	NA	TRBV28	CASSSRYEQYF	TGTGCCAGCAGTTCACGCTACGAGCAGTACTTC
NA	15	TRBJ2-5	NA	TRBV7-2	CASSLMGGSRETQYF	TGTGCCAGCAGCTTGATGGGAGGCAGCAGAGAGACCCAGTACTTC
TRBD2	16	TRBJ2-5	NA	TRBV18	CASSPIAGGTQETQYF	TGTGCCAGCTCACCGATAGCGGGAGGGACCCAAGAGACCCAGTACTTC
NA	14	TRBJ2-5	NA	TRBV9	CASSPQQAAGTQYF	TGTGCCAGCAGCCCACAACAGGCCGCGGGGACCCAGTACTTC
TRBD2	14	TRBJ2-7	once	TRBV13	CASSLRLASYEQYF	TGTGCCAGCAGCCTACGACTAGCTTCCTACGAGCAGTACTTC
TRBD1	15	TRBJ2-5	NA	TRBV28	CASSILTGGRETQYF	TGTGCCAGCAGTATCCTGACAGGGGGCCGAGAGACCCAGTACTTC
NA	13	TRBJ2-5	few	TRBV9	CASSPGVQETQYF	TGTGCCAGCAGCCCCGGGGTCCAAGAGACCCAGTACTTC
NA	14	TRBJ1-2	NA	TRBV6-5	CASRTGGGAYGYTF	TGTGCCAGCAGGACGGGGGGGGGCGCCTATGGCTACACCTTC
NA	12	TRBJ2-7	NA	TRBV28	CASSLGRYEQYF	TGTGCCAGCAGTTTAGGGCGCTACGAGCAGTACTTC
TRBD2	17	TRBJ2-7	NA	TRBV5-1	CASSLLAGLAGAGEQYF	TGCGCCAGCAGCTTGTTGGCGGGACTAGCGGGAGCGGGTGAGCAGTACTTC
TRBD2	16	TRBJ2-7	NA	TRBV2	CASRRKLAGSTYEQYF	TGTGCCAGCAGGAGGAAACTAGCGGGAAGTACCTACGAGCAGTACTTC
NA	13	TRBJ2-7	NA	TRBV5-5	CASSFPSPYEQYF	TGTGCCAGCAGCTTCCCTAGTCCCTACGAGCAGTACTTC
NA	13	TRBJ1-2	NA	TRBV27	CASSRTALYGYTF	TGTGCCAGCAGTCGAACAGCCCTGTATGGCTACACCTTC
NA	13	TRBJ2-3	NA	TRBV15	CATSSRQGGTQYF	TGTGCCACCAGCAGTAGGCAGGGAGGTACGCAGTATTTT
NA	15	TRBJ2-1	NA	TRBV4-3	CASSQALSSYNEQFF	TGCGCCAGCAGCCAAGCTCTAAGCTCCTACAATGAGCAGTTCTTC
TRBD1	15	TRBJ2-1	NA	TRBV28	CASRPPGQGYNEQFF	TGTGCCAGCAGGCCACCGGGACAGGGTTACAATGAGCAGTTCTTC
NA	14	TRBJ2-1	large	TRBV7-9	CASSPLYAQREQFF	TGTGCCAGCAGCCCACTCTACGCCCAAAGGGAGCAGTTCTTC
NA	13	TRBJ1-1	NA	TRBV6-4	CASRQTRNTEAFF	TGTGCCAGCAGACAGACCAGGAACACTGAAGCTTTCTTT
NA	14	TRBJ2-3	NA	TRBV7-9	CASSLAAGADTQYF	TGTGCCAGCAGCTTAGCTGCAGGGGCAGATACGCAGTATTTT
NA	14	TRBJ1-1	NA	TRBV18	CASSQQGEDAEAFF	TGTGCCAGCTCACAACAAGGGGAGGACGCTGAAGCTTTCTTT
NA	14	TRBJ2-1	NA	TRBV7-2	CASSLAFGYNEQFF	TGTGCCAGCAGCTTAGCGTTCGGGTACAATGAGCAGTTCTTC
TRBD2	14	TRBJ2-3	NA	TRBV18	CASSSSGSTDTQYF	TGTGCCAGCTCATCTAGCGGGAGTACAGATACGCAGTATTTT
TRBD2	15	TRBJ2-1	NA	TRBV12-5	CASGLVAGPGNEQFF	TGTGCTAGTGGTTTGGTAGCGGGACCCGGCAATGAGCAGTTCTTC
TRBD2	13	TRBJ2-7	NA	TRBV19	CASSSGRAGEQYF	TGTGCCAGTAGTAGCGGGAGGGCTGGGGAGCAGTACTTC
NA	15	TRBJ2-2	NA	TRBV28	CASSPRLGPTGELFF	TGTGCCAGCAGTCCCCGACTAGGGCCCACCGGGGAGCTGTTTTTT
TRBD2	14	TRBJ2-1	NA	TRBV30	CAWSALAGFGEQFF	TGTGCCTGGAGTGCCCTAGCGGGATTCGGAGAGCAGTTCTTC
TRBD2	15	TRBJ2-3	once	TRBV7-3	CASSLLAGGTDTQYF	TGTGCCAGCAGCTTATTAGCGGGAGGGACAGATACGCAGTATTTT
NA	13	TRBJ2-4	NA	TRBV6-1	CASRPGTANIQYF	TGTGCCAGCAGGCCAGGGACCGCAAACATTCAGTACTTC
NA	15	TRBJ1-1	NA	TRBV21-1	CASSPEGTANTEAFF	TGTGCCAGCAGCCCCGAAGGGACAGCGAACACTGAAGCTTTCTTT
NA	15	TRBJ2-2	NA	TRBV6-5	CASSFDRFNTGELFF	TGTGCCAGCAGTTTCGACAGGTTCAACACCGGGGAGCTGTTTTTT
TRBD2	15	TRBJ2-7	NA	TRBV7-2	CASSLALAGGDEQYF	TGTGCCAGCAGCTTGGCACTAGCGGGAGGAGACGAGCAGTACTTC
NA	16	TRBJ2-2	NA	TRBV29-1	CSVEERLGLNTGELFF	TGCAGCGTTGAAGAACGGCTGGGACTGAACACCGGGGAGCTGTTTTTT
NA	15	TRBJ2-7	NA	TRBV25-1	CASSEIAAQGYEQYF	TGTGCCAGCAGTGAGATAGCGGCACAAGGCTACGAGCAGTACTTC
NA	14	TRBJ1-1	NA	TRBV7-2	CASHRGGMNTEAFF	TGTGCCAGCCACCGAGGAGGGATGAACACTGAAGCTTTCTTT
TRBD1	19	TRBJ2-1	NA	TRBV19	CASSINLAGGGSGKHEQFF	TGTGCCAGTAGTATAAACTTGGCAGGGGGCGGATCGGGAAAACATGAGCAGTTCTTC
NA	15	TRBJ1-5	NA	TRBV28	CASRPGDLSNQPQHF	TGTGCCAGTAGACCAGGGGACTTGAGCAATCAGCCCCAGCATTTT
TRBD1	15	TRBJ2-2	NA	TRBV6-5	CASSYSKGAGGELFF	TGTGCCAGCAGTTACTCAAAGGGGGCGGGCGGGGAGCTGTTTTTT
NA	14	TRBJ2-1	NA	TRBV6-4	CASSPAFSYNEQFF	TGTGCCAGCAGCCCAGCATTCTCCTACAATGAGCAGTTCTTC